This T cell receptor beta chain was obtained from a study of PD-1 blockade in classical Hodgkin lymphoma. Time point specified: cycle 4 day 1 (C4D1), after more than five weeks of nivolumab. There was relapse after autologous stem cell transplantation in every patient, and there was variation in brentuximab vedotin exposure. The germline V gene encodes CDR1 SGHRS and CDR2 YFSETQ. This CDR3 has 14 residues. Trimming removed 3 bases at V and 4 bases at J, with 13 bases between. Repertoires were generated with immunoSEQ multiplex PCR, while TCRdb's copy carries only in-frame clones and drops some. The sample has tens of thousands of clones; around 80% are singletons.

The clonotype originates from a human donor with classical Hodgkin lymphoma. The chain recombines TRBV5-1 with TRBJ2-5, with D possibly matching TRBD2 (6 bases). Sequencing used peripheral blood mononuclear cells (PBMCs), obtained before the fourth cycle of nivolumab. CDR3 sequence (DNA): TGCGCCAGCAGCTCCAGTTCGGGAGTAGAGACCCAGTACTTC. Its protein is CASSSSSGVETQYF.